The 26 T cell receptor beta chains listed next were all sequenced from one sample in a study of blood T cell repertoires in COVID-19. This table comes from immunoSEQ multiplex PCR, and its TCRdb copy is limited to in-frame clones, with some not included. This sample has 180,000 or so clones; 86% occur once, and the top ten carry 0.99%. Sequenced sample: peripheral blood. The receptor set was obtained from a man aged 18 to 35 with acute or convalescent COVID-19.

This sequence joins TRBV10-3 and TRBJ2-6, with 7 bases lining up with TRBD1. The CDR3 runs to 18 residues. Germline-derived CDR1 and CDR2 are ENHRY and SYGVKD. V gave up 6 bases and J gave up 0 bases; unmatched junction bases: 11. The CDR3 here is CAISVGQVFGSGANVLTF. The CDR3 DNA sequence: TGTGCCATCAGCGTAGGACAGGTCTTCGGCTCTGGGGCCAACGTCCTGACTTTC.

The V call is TRBV6-1, the J call TRBJ1-5, with 8 bases fitting TRBD1. There are 16 residues in the CDR3. Per the germline V gene, CDR1 is MNHNS and CDR2 is SASEGT. Germline trimming cut 2 bases from V and 7 bases from J; bases unmatched to any gene: 10. Here the CDR3 reads CASSENGAGGRQPQHF. DNA of the CDR3: TGTGCCAGCAGTGAAAATGGGGCAGGGGGCCGACAGCCCCAGCATTTT.

The rearrangement links TRBV7-9 to TRBJ2-7; TRBD2 agrees at 11 bases. The CDR3 length is 14 residues. The germline gives CDR1 SEHNR, CDR2 FQNEAQ (reference sequence). V dropped 4 bases and J dropped 6; count of bases not matched to a gene: 5. The CDR3 bases are TGTGCCAGCAGCTCACAGCTAGCGGGGGGCGAGCAGTACGTC. Its translation is CASSSQLAGGEQYV.

CDR3 nucleotide sequence: TGTGCCAGCAGCAAAGATTTCAGGGTTTGCTACGAGCAGTACGTC. Protein sequence: CASSKDFRVCYEQYV. This sequence joins TRBV21-1 and TRBJ2-7; TRBD1 is the table's D call and was not checked against the DNA. TRBV21-1 is a pseudogene segment. This CDR3 is built from 15 residues.

This clone has just one count. The chain is built from TRBV7-2 and TRBJ2-5; a weak D match, TRBD2 (5 bases). This CDR3 contains 14 residues. CDR1 and CDR2 (germline): SGHTA, FQGNSA. With 4 bases removed from V and 2 bases from J, the gap between germline ends came to 11 bases. This CDR3 reads CASSSAGRQETQYF. The CDR3, as DNA: TGTGCCAGCAGCTCGGCGGGCAGACAAGAGACCCAGTACTTC.

This chain links TRBV5-4 with TRBJ2-2, with a possible D match to TRBD1 (7 bases). The V end was cut by 6 bases, the J end by 0 bases, with 12 bases between. This CDR3 contains 15 residues. Germline CDR1 and CDR2: SGHNT and YYREEE (reference sequence). The CDR3: CASTPGGTNTGELFF. The CDR3 region has the DNA TGTGCCAGCACCCCAGGGGGGACGAACACCGGGGAGCTGTTTTTT. The entire variable domain, with the rest obtained from reference TRBV5-4 and TRBJ2-2, is as follows: ETGVTQSPTHLIKTRGQQVTLRCSSQSGHNTVSWYQQALGQGPQFIFQYYREEENGRGNFPPRFSGLQFPNYSSELNVNALELDDSALYLCASTPGGTNTGELFFGEGSRLTVL.

This chain joins TRBV30 and TRBJ1-4; 8 bases align to TRBD1. The CDR3 spans 17 residues. Germline CDR1 is GTSNPN and CDR2 is SVGIG (reference sequence). Losses at the gene ends were 3 bases for V and 0 bases for J; bases not matched to a gene: 9. The CDR3 DNA sequence: TGTGCCTGGAGAACACGGGACAGGATCGCAACTAATGAAAAACTGTTTTTT. Protein product: CAWRTRDRIATNEKLFF.

The rearrangement links TRBV5-1 to TRBJ2-5; 10 bases are shared with TRBD1. CDR1 and CDR2 from the germline V gene are SGHRS and YFSETQ. V was clipped by 4 bases and J by 3 bases; unmatched bases: 6. The CDR3 covers 15 residues. DNA for the CDR3: TGCGCCAGCAGCCCCGGACAGGGGGGTAAAGAGACCCAGTACTTC. Translated: CASSPGQGGKETQYF.

V and J are TRBV2 and TRBJ2-1, with D maybe TRBD1 (5 bases). In germline, CDR1 is SNHLY, CDR2 FYNNEI. V dropped 7 bases and J dropped 3 bases, with 22 bases sitting between them. There are 17 residues in the CDR3. CDR3: CASINRPQGLVYNEQFF. The CDR3 region has the DNA TGTGCCAGCATCAACAGGCCGCAAGGATTGGTCTACAATGAGCAGTTCTTC.

The chain links TRBV19 to TRBJ2-1; 7 bases fit TRBD1. CDR1 LNHDA and CDR2 SQIVND come from the germline V gene (reference sequence). CDR3 size: 14 residues. V shed 7 bases, J shed 9 bases, and the junction held 12 bases outside the gene matches. CDR3 bases: TGTGCCAGTACCCCTCGGGACAGCTCTCCTGAGCAGTTCTTC. Translated: CASTPRDSSPEQFF.

This clone came up a few times. V usage is TRBV19 and J usage is TRBJ2-1; a possible D gene is TRBD2 (6 bases). Trimming removed 3 bases at V and 8 bases at J, with 17 bases between. From germline, CDR1 is LNHDA and CDR2 SQIVND (reference sequence). The CDR3 runs 15 residues. The CDR3, as DNA: TGTGCCAGTAGTATGAGACCGTCGGGACTCGATGAGCAGTTCTTC. Translated: CASSMRPSGLDEQFF.

This rearrangement joins TRBV6-5 to TRBJ2-5; D unresolved. Germline V gene sequence: CDR1 MNHEY, CDR2 SVGAGI. Trimming cost V 7 bases and J 3 bases, with 18 bases left between them. The CDR3 loop spans 15 amino acids. This chain's CDR3 is CASTQWAGSKETQYF. The CDR3 nucleotides read TGTGCCAGCACTCAATGGGCAGGATCCAAAGAGACCCAGTACTTC.

The rearrangement uses TRBV6-2 or TRBV6-3 and TRBJ1-2, with D maybe TRBD1 (5 bases). This CDR3 region has 13 residues. Germline-derived CDR1 and CDR2 are MNHEY and SVGEGT. Deletions cut 4 bases from V and 6 bases from J, with 12 bases between. CDR3 loop: CASSSTTVDGYTF. DNA of the CDR3: TGTGCCAGCAGTTCGACGACAGTCGATGGCTACACCTTC.

The chain has TRBV11-2 and TRBJ1-6; 9 nucleotides agree with TRBD1. This CDR3 is built from 15 residues. Trimming cost V 1 base and J 9 bases; bases outside gene matches: 4. In germline, CDR1 is SGHAT, CDR2 FQNNGV. This CDR3 reads CASSLVTGGFSPLHF. Written as DNA, the CDR3 is TGTGCCAGCAGCTTAGTCACAGGGGGCTTTTCACCCCTCCACTTT.

The genes are TRBV18 and TRBJ1-1; 8 nucleotides agree with TRBD1. CDR3 length: 18 residues. Per the germline V gene, CDR1 is KGHSH and CDR2 is LQKENI. Trimming took 3 bases from V and 1 from J; bases not matched to a gene: 13. CDR3 in amino acids: CASSPTPTGVRKNTEAFF. The CDR3 nucleotides read TGTGCCAGCTCACCGACACCGACAGGGGTCCGAAAGAACACTGAAGCTTTCTTT.

This clone was observed a few times. The V gene is TRBV2, the J gene TRBJ2-3; the D gene is possibly TRBD1 (6 bases). The V and J ends lost 4 bases and 0 bases respectively, with 8 bases between them. The CDR3 covers 14 residues. From germline, CDR1 is SNHLY and CDR2 FYNNEI. For the CDR3, the DNA is TGTGCCAGCAGTGCAGACAGGAGCACAGATACGCAGTATTTT. It specifies CASSADRSTDTQYF.

The rearrangement uses TRBV3-1 (or the pseudogene TRBV3-2) and TRBJ1-2; perhaps TRBD1 as D (5 bases). V lost 0 bases and J lost 8, with 13 bases in between. This CDR3 is built from 14 residues. Germline-derived CDR1 and CDR2 are LGHDT and YNNKEL (reference sequence). CDR3 DNA: TGTGCCAGCAGCCAAGAATGGGGCAACCCCGGCTACACCTTC. It yields the protein CASSQEWGNPGYTF.

V usage is TRBV5-1 and J usage is TRBJ1-5; a possible D gene is TRBD1 (5 bases). CDR3 length equals 15 residues. V dropped 0 bases and J dropped 6 bases, with 13 bases sitting between them. The germline gives CDR1 SGHRS, CDR2 YFSETQ. The CDR3 nucleotides are TGCGCCAGCAGCTTGGTTGACAGTGTGGGTCAGCCCCAGCATTTT. It codes for CASSLVDSVGQPQHF.

The J gene is TRBJ1-2, the V gene TRBV24-1; 7 nucleotides align to TRBD1. V gave up 3 bases and J gave up 7 bases; unmatched junction bases: 4. Germline-derived CDR1 and CDR2 are KGHDR and SFDVKD. This CDR3 contains 13 residues. CDR3 in DNA: TGTGCCACCAGTGATGACAGGGTGCCTGGCTACACCTTC. Amino acid sequence: CATSDDRVPGYTF.

On this clone: At the DNA level, this CDR3 is encoded by other sequences in the same sample as well. V gene TRBV27 combines with J gene TRBJ2-7; no firm D call. The CDR3 consists of 13 residues. Germline lookup yields CDR1 MNHEY and CDR2 SMNVEV (reference sequence). The CDR3 sequence: CASSPGSSYEQYV. The CDR3, as DNA: TGTGCCAGCAGTCCAGGAAGCTCCTACGAACAGTACGTC.

The rearrangement uses TRBV28 and TRBJ1-4; 7 nucleotides line up with TRBD1. The length of the CDR3 is 15 residues. V lost 6 bases, J lost 7 bases, and 11 bases stayed unmatched. In germline, CDR1 is MDHEN, CDR2 SYDVKM. For the CDR3, the DNA is TGTGCCAGCAGGGCTATCGGAGGGGGCAGTGAAAAACTGTTTTTT. Its protein product is CASRAIGGGSEKLFF.

The chain employs TRBV10-3 and TRBJ1-5, with a possible D match to TRBD1 (6 bases). Per the germline V gene, CDR1 is ENHRY and CDR2 is SYGVKD. The CDR3 is made up of 14 amino acids. V dropped 2 bases and J dropped 2 bases, with 7 bases sitting between them. The CDR3 sequence: CAISENRGNQPQHF. The DNA of the CDR3 is TGTGCCATCAGTGAGAACAGGGGCAATCAGCCCCAGCATTTT.

V gene TRBV6-5 combines with J gene TRBJ1-2; D possibly corresponds to TRBD1 (6 bases). Trimming left V 8 bases short and J 3 bases short, with 13 bases between. Germline CDR1 MNHEY, CDR2 SVGAGI. The length of the CDR3 is 13 residues. The CDR3 bases are TGTGCCAGCGGCGGCAGGGGCGACTATGGCTACACCTTC. As protein: CASGGRGDYGYTF.

The V gene is TRBV7-8, the J gene TRBJ2-3; 12 nucleotides line up with TRBD2. CDR3 size: 19 residues. The V and J ends lost 5 bases and 2 bases, in that order; junction bases with no gene match: 14. The germline V gene has CDR1 SGHVS and CDR2 FQNEAQ. In nucleotides, the CDR3 is TGTGCCAGCAGCCCCAGGGTACTAGCGGGGGGACTTTTCACAGATACGCAGTATTTT. As protein: CASSPRVLAGGLFTDTQYF.

V and J are TRBV19 and TRBJ1-4; D might be TRBD1 (6 bases). Between the trimmed V and J ends, which lost 5 bases and 5 bases, there was a span of 15 bases. The germline V gene has CDR1 LNHDA and CDR2 SQIVND (reference sequence). The CDR3 totals 15 residues. DNA for the CDR3: TGTGCCAGTAGTGACTATAAACAGGGAAATGAAAAACTGTTTTTT. Amino acid sequence: CASSDYKQGNEKLFF.

This clone was recorded once. V gene TRBV19 combines with J gene TRBJ2-3; no clear D gene. V was trimmed by 11 bases and J by 1 base, leaving 16 bases between them. Per the germline V gene, CDR1 is LNHDA and CDR2 is SQIVND (reference sequence). This CDR3 is 14 amino acids long. CDR3 nucleotides: TGTGCCGCTTCTCAGGCCATGGGCACAGATACGCAGTATTTT. It specifies CAASQAMGTDTQYF. The full variable domain, its missing parts supplied by reference TRBV19 and TRBJ2-3, is DGGITQSPKYLFRKEGQNVTLSCEQNLNHDAMYWYRQDPGQGLRLIYYSQIVNDFQKGDIAEGYSVSREKKESFPLTVTSAQKNPTAFYLCAASQAMGTDTQYFGPGTRLTVL.